Following are 19 T cell receptor beta chains from one sample sequenced in a study of OX40 agonist ivuxolimab in advanced cancers. Libraries were prepared by immunoSEQ multiplex PCR; TCRdb keeps only in-frame clonotypes and omits some of them. This sample yields approximately 96,000 clones, of which around 91% are seen a single time; roughly 1.5% belongs to the top ten. This specimen was CD4+ or CD8+ T cells sorted from blood, taken in a trial of the OX40 agonist ivuxolimab. The receptors here all came from an adult with an advanced solid tumor such as melanoma, head and neck, liver or kidney cancer.

The chain recombines TRBV18 with TRBJ1-1, with D hard to call. Germline-derived CDR1 and CDR2 are KGHSH and LQKENI. V was cut by 3 bases and J by 8 bases, with 4 bases left in between. The CDR3 contains 10 residues. The CDR3 protein is CASSPWEAFF. CDR3 sequence (DNA): TGTGCCAGCTCACCCTGGGAAGCTTTCTTT.

This clone was picked up a small number of times. The CDR3 region is CASSFRDPSGYTF. DNA of the CDR3: TGCGCCAGCAGCTTCAGGGATCCAAGTGGCTACACCTTC. V gene TRBV5-1 combines with J gene TRBJ1-2, with D possibly TRBD1 on 5 matching bases. The CDR3 loop spans 13 amino acids. The V end was cut by 2 bases, the J end by 7 bases, with 12 bases between. CDR1 and CDR2 from the germline V gene are SGHRS and YFSETQ.

V usage is TRBV11-2 and J usage is TRBJ2-1; tentative D call: TRBD2 (5 bases). The germline V gene has CDR1 SGHAT and CDR2 FQNNGV. This CDR3 is 13 amino acids long. The V and J ends lost 3 bases and 9 bases respectively, with 12 bases between them. The chain's CDR3 is CASSFNGRSEQFF. For the CDR3, the DNA is TGTGCCAGCAGCTTTAATGGGAGAAGTGAGCAGTTCTTC.

The chain combines TRBV29-1 with TRBJ1-1; D is undetermined. Germline-derived CDR1 and CDR2 are SQVTM and ANQGSEA. Between the trimmed V and J ends, which lost 1 base and 0 bases, there was a span of 9 bases. The length of the CDR3 is 14 residues. CDR3 DNA: TGCAGCGTTGAAGGGCCCACAATGAACACTGAAGCTTTCTTT. It yields the protein CSVEGPTMNTEAFF.

The rearrangement links TRBV28 to TRBJ1-5; 8 bases align to TRBD1. Germline-derived CDR1 and CDR2 are MDHEN and SYDVKM. Trimming took 5 bases from V and 1 from J; bases not matched to a gene: 7. This CDR3 is built from 16 residues. CDR3 protein: CASSRPRGLSNQPQHF. Here the CDR3 DNA reads TGTGCCAGCAGTCGGCCCAGGGGGCTAAGCAATCAGCCCCAGCATTTT.

This clone was counted once. The genes are TRBV5-3 and TRBJ1-2; a possible D gene is TRBD1 (5 bases). TRBV5-3 is an ORF; its function is uncertain. V lost 8 bases and J lost 6, with 23 bases in between. The CDR3 runs to 15 residues. The CDR3 DNA sequence: TGTGCCAGCACCCGGGGGTGGAGCCAACGGGATGGCTACACCTTC. Its translation is CASTRGWSQRDGYTF.

The genes are TRBV21-1 and TRBJ2-3; TRBD1 reflects the table's D call only, with no check against the DNA. TRBV21-1 is shown as a pseudogene. The CDR3 contains 21 residues. The CDR3 region has the DNA TGTGCCAGCAGCCACCCTCGACAGGGGGCGAACCTCGACCCTAGCACAGATACGCAGTATTTT. Its translation: CASSHPRQGANLDPSTDTQYF.

This chain connects TRBV29-1 to TRBJ2-7, with D tentatively TRBD2 (6 bases). The CDR3 contains 16 residues. Germline-derived CDR1 and CDR2 are SQVTM and ANQGSEA. The V and J ends lost 1 base and 2 bases respectively, with 18 bases between them. CDR3 coding DNA: TGCAGCGTTGAAGCCGAAGGCAATAGCGGTACCTACGAGCAGTACTTC. This gives the protein CSVEAEGNSGTYEQYF.

This clone was found a few times. The chain recombines TRBV7-5 with TRBJ1-5. TRBV7-5 is shown as a pseudogene. The length of the CDR3 is 10 residues. The CDR3 protein is CARSPPAQHF. CDR3 bases: TGTGCCAGAAGCCCCCCGGCCCAGCATTTT.

This chain uses TRBV7-9 with TRBJ2-5; D may be TRBD2 (7 bases). The J call may not be correct, given that the DNA end is closer to TRBJ2-7. The CDR3 is 14 amino acids. CDR1 is SEHNR and CDR2 is FQNEAQ in the germline V gene (reference sequence). This CDR3 reads CASSLKGGTYEQYF. In DNA form, the CDR3 reads TGTGCCAGCAGCTTAAAGGGGGGGACCTACGAGCAGTACTTC.

In regard to this clone: The identical CDR3 is also encoded by other nucleotide sequences in the sample. The chain is built from TRBV5-1 and TRBJ2-3; D remains ambiguous. The ends were cut back, 2 bases at V and 1 base at J, with 2 bases in the middle. Germline assignment: CDR1 SGHRS and CDR2 YFSETQ. The CDR3 runs 12 residues. CDR3 sequence (DNA): TGCGCCAGCAGCTTCGGCACAGATACGCAGTATTTT. This translates into CASSFGTDTQYF.

This chain uses TRBV7-3 with TRBJ2-7; 8 bases align to TRBD1. The CDR3 covers 14 residues. Losses at the gene ends were 4 bases for V and 5 bases for J; bases not matched to a gene: 7. Per the germline V gene, CDR1 is SGHTA and CDR2 is FQGTGA. In DNA, the CDR3 is TGTGCCAGCAGCTCAGGACAGGGTGCCCACGAGCAGTACTTC. Protein product: CASSSGQGAHEQYF.

J is TRBJ1-1 and V is TRBV4-3; unclear D gene. This CDR3 is built from 16 residues. Germline-derived CDR1 and CDR2 are LGHNA and YSLEER. Trimming took off 0 bases at V and 4 bases at J, with 15 bases between the two ends. The CDR3, as DNA: TGCGCCAGCAGCCAAGATAAGGGCCCGCTGGCCACTGAAGCTTTCTTT. Its translation: CASSQDKGPLATEAFF.

The chain is built from TRBV7-9 and TRBJ1-2; a weak D match, TRBD1 (5 bases). With 5 bases removed from V and 5 bases from J, the gap between germline ends came to 9 bases. This CDR3 comprises 12 residues. Germline CDR1 reads SEHNR; CDR2 reads FQNEAQ (reference sequence). CDR3 sequence reads: CASSPDSYGYTF. CDR3 sequence (DNA): TGTGCCAGCAGCCCCGACAGTTATGGCTACACCTTC.

This clone rates as medium-sized. The J gene is TRBJ1-1, the V gene TRBV29-1; D might be TRBD1 (5 bases). The CDR3 contains 14 residues. The V and J ends lost 4 bases and 0 bases respectively, with 12 bases between them. Germline V gives CDR1 SQVTM, CDR2 ANQGSEA. The CDR3 nucleotides read TGCAGCGTTGCCCCCGGGACCGTGAACACTGAAGCTTTCTTT. Protein sequence: CSVAPGTVNTEAFF.

This rearrangement joins TRBV7-3 to TRBJ2-7, with D possibly being TRBD1 or TRBD2 (6 bases each). The CDR3 runs to 17 residues. Germline loops: CDR1 SGHTA, CDR2 FQGTGA. Trimming removed 5 bases from V and 3 bases from J, with 23 bases in between. CDR3 bases: TGTGCCAGCAGCCCAAGGGGGGTGGCAGGGTCGAGCTACGAGCAGTACTTC. Translated: CASSPRGVAGSSYEQYF.

DNA for the CDR3: TGCGCCAGCAGCCCGCAAGTGGGGGCCATTAGGTCCGGGGAGCTGTTTTTT. It yields the protein CASSPQVGAIRSGELFF. V and J are TRBV4-1 and TRBJ2-2, with D tentatively TRBD1 (6 bases). V dropped 4 bases and J dropped 6 bases, with 21 bases sitting between them. The CDR3 contains 17 residues. CDR1 is MGHRA, CDR2 YSYEKL, per germline.

The rearrangement uses TRBV19 and TRBJ2-7; TRBD1 agrees at 8 bases. Losses at the gene ends were 2 bases for V and 6 bases for J; bases not matched to a gene: 9. Germline-derived CDR1 and CDR2 are LNHDA and SQIVND (reference sequence). The CDR3 has 15 amino acids. Here the CDR3 reads CASSIQGALSGEQYF. DNA of the CDR3: TGTGCCAGTAGTATACAGGGGGCGCTGAGTGGCGAGCAGTACTTC.

This clone occurred once. V is TRBV11-2 and J is TRBJ2-1; 9 bases match TRBD1. Germline CDR1 is SGHAT and CDR2 is FQNNGV. The V segment lost 4 bases and the J segment 5 bases; nucleotides outside the gene matches: 6. This CDR3 has 15 residues. CDR3 protein: CASSSYRGPNNEQFF. The CDR3 region has the DNA TGTGCCAGCAGCTCCTACAGGGGGCCAAACAATGAGCAGTTCTTC.